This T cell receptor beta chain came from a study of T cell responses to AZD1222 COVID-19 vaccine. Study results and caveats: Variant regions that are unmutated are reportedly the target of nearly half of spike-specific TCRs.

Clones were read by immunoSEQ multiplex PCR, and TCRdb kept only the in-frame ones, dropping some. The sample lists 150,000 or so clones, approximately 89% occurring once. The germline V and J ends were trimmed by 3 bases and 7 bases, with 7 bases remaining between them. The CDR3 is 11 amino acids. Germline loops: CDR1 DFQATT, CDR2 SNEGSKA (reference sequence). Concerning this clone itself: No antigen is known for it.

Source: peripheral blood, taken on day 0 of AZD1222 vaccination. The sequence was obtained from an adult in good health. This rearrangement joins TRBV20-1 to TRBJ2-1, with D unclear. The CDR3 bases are TGCAGTGCTAGTTCCATGAATGAGCAGTTCTTC. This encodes CSASSMNEQFF.